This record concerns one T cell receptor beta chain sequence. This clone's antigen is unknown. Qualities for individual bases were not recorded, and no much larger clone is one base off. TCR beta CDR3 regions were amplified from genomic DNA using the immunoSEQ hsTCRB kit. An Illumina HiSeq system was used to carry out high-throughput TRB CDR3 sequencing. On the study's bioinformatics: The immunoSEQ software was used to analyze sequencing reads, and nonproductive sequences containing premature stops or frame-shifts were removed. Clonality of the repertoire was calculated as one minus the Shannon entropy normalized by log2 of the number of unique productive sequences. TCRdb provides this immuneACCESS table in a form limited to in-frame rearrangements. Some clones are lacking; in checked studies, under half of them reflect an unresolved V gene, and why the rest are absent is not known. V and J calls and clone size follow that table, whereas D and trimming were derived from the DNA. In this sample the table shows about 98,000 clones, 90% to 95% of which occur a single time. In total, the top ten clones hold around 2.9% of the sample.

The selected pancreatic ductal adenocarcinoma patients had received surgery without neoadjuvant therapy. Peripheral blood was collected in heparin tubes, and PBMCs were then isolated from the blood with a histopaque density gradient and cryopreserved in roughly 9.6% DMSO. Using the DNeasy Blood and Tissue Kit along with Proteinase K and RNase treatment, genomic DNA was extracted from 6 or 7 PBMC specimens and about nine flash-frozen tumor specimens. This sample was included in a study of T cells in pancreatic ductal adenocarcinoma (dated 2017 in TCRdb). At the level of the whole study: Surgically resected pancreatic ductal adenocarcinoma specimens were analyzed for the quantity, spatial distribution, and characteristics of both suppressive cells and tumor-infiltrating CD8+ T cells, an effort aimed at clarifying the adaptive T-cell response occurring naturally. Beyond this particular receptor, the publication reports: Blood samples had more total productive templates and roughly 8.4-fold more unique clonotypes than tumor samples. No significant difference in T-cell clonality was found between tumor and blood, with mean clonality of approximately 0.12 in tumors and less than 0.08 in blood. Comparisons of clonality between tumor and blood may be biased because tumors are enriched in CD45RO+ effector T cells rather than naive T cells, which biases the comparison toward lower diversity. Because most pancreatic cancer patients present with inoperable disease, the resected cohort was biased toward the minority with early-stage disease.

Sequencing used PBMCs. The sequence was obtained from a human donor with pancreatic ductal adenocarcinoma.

CDR3 reads: CASSLALADNTGELFF. The DNA sequence is TGCGCCAGCAGCTTGGCACTAGCGGATAACACCGGGGAGCTGTTTTTT. Rearrangement joined TRBV5-1 to TRBJ2-2; 8 middle bases align to TRBD2. Reading from cysteine to phenylalanine, the CDR3 counts 16 amino acids. The entry retains the CDR3 DNA only, 48 bases that are in frame from base 1. The germline V gene gives CDR1 as SGHRS and CDR2 as YFSETQ. V is trimmed back by 0 bases and J by 2 bases, and the junction contains 3 bases that no gene match accounts for.